This TCR beta chain was sequenced during a study of blood T cell repertoires in COVID-19. For the study at large: The United States, Italy and Spain supplied acute and convalescent COVID-19 samples.

TCRdb keeps only in-frame clones here, not all; method: immunoSEQ multiplex PCR. The repertoire consists of hundreds of thousands of clones, with around four fifths occurring once and the leading ten covering approximately 6%. The ends were cut back, 3 bases at V and 8 bases at J, with 11 bases in the middle. Germline CDR1 is MNHEY and CDR2 is SMNVEV (reference sequence). The CDR3 covers 13 residues. Material: peripheral blood. The clonotype was recovered from an elderly man with acute or convalescent COVID-19. The V gene is TRBV27, the J gene TRBJ2-4; D is perhaps TRBD2 (6 bases). The CDR3 loop is CASSLQTGDIQYF. The CDR3 DNA follows: TGTGCCAGCAGTTTGCAAACGGGAGACATTCAGTACTTC.